This T cell receptor beta chain was documented in a study of cytomegalovirus exposure and HLA in healthy donors. Both 60 Vbeta primers and 13 Jbeta primers went into the PCR. The table came from immunoSEQ multiplex PCR; TCRdb's copy has only in-frame clones and leaves some out. Of roughly 150,000 clones in the sample, roughly 70% were seen once. V dropped 5 bases and J dropped 2; count of bases not matched to a gene: 1. This CDR3 region has 12 residues. The germline gives CDR1 GTSNPN, CDR2 SVGIG (reference sequence). Findings and limits, study-wide: Across donors, sequencing depth was assumed by presence/absence analyses to be roughly uniform. Earlier analysis yielded a pattern in which most TCR beta V segments were productive about 87% or about 30% of the time.

To note about this clone: Its antigen is not identified.

The chain employs TRBV30 and TRBJ1-1, with 8 nucleotides matching TRBD1. The sample taken for sequencing was PBMCs. This clonotype originated in a middle-aged man in good health and CMV-seronegative. CDR3 residues: CAWDRGNTEAFF. In nucleotides, the CDR3 is TGTGCCTGGGACAGGGGAAACACTGAAGCTTTCTTT.